This TCR beta chain was captured in a study of blood T cells in healthy people across ages. The germline V gene has CDR1 MNHEY and CDR2 SMNVEV (reference sequence). The CDR3 has 16 amino acids. Unmatched junction bases numbered 6, after V lost 7 bases and J lost 3 bases. The second PCR ran roughly 7 to 12 cycles with a sample-barcoded 5' primer and J-beta primers. TCRdb called the 5' RACE reads again in MiXCR, with one record for every CDR3 protein. The table includes around 1.5 million distinct CDR3 sequences, 42% detected once. This receptor was identified in a woman younger than 30 in good health. The V gene is TRBV27, the J gene TRBJ2-6, with 10 bases lining up with TRBD1. The source material was blood. The CDR3 region has the DNA TGTGCCAGCACCGACAGGGGGCGGAGTGGGGCCAACGTCCTGACTTTC. Translating gives CASTDRGRSGANVLTF.